This TCR beta chain was identified during a study of blood T cell repertoires in COVID-19. Study-wide context: Specimens from acute and convalescent COVID-19 originated in the United States, Italy and Spain. The cDNA or gDNA used as material had been derived from T cells, B-cell-depleted T cells, or PBMCs.

In the original workflow: Reference gene primer amplification gave nucleated cell count estimates. TCRdb's table, derived via immunoSEQ multiplex PCR, lists solely in-frame clones and lacks some. V, J and clone size were drawn from that table, and D and trimming were deduced from the DNA. In the table there are about 64,000 clones, 80% to 90% of which are singletons. Germline V gene sequence: CDR1 MNHEY, CDR2 SMNVEV (reference sequence). With 5 bases clipped from V and 0 bases from J, the junction kept 8 bases outside the gene matches. This CDR3 comprises 16 residues. The specimen was peripheral blood. This TCR came from a man in his forties with acute or convalescent COVID-19. The chain joins TRBV27 to TRBJ1-2, with TRBD1 matching 8 bases. The CDR3 spells CASSPWGTGANYGYTF. The CDR3 nucleotides are TGTGCCAGCAGTCCCTGGGGGACAGGAGCTAACTATGGCTACACCTTC.